This paragraph reports one T cell receptor (beta chain). Its matching antigen is unknown. The CDR3 loop spans 14 amino acids. The germline V gene has CDR1 SEHNR and CDR2 FQNEAQ (reference sequence). J gave up 5 bases and V 5 bases, and 7 bases lay outside the gene matches. The data belong to a study of T cell responses to AZD1222 COVID-19 vaccine. General study findings and limits: Females outnumbered males among donors, who were mostly white British; clonal diversity was possibly underestimated. Nearly half of spike-specific TCRs reportedly target unmutated variant regions. Spike-specific TCR breadth and depth rose after two AZD1222 doses.

Sequencing used immunoSEQ multiplex PCR; TCRdb keeps in-frame clones, though not all of them. The table has 85,000 to 90,000 clones, around 90% seen once; the top ten hold 3%. The rearrangement uses TRBV7-9 and TRBJ1-1, with TRBD1 matching 8 bases. Specimen: peripheral blood, collected on day 0 of AZD1222 vaccination. The TCR originated in an adult in good health. This chain's CDR3 is CASSTTDRETEAFF. Here the CDR3 DNA reads TGTGCCAGCAGCACTACGGACAGGGAAACTGAAGCTTTCTTT.